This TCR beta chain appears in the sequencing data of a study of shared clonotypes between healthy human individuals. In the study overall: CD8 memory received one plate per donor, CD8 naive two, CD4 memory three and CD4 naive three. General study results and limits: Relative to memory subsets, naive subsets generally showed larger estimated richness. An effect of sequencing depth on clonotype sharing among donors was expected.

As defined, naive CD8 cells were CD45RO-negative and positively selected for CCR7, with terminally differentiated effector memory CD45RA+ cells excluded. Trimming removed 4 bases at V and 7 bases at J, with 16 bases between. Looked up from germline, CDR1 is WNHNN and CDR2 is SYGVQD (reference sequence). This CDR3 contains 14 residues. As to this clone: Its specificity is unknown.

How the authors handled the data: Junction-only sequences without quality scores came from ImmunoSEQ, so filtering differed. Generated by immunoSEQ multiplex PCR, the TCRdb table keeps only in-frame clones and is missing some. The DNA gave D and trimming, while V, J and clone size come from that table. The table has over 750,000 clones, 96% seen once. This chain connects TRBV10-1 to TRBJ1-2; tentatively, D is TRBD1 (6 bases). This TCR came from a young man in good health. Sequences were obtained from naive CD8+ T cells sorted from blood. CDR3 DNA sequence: TGCGCCAGCAGTGCTGAACGCGGGGGCTCTGGCTACACCTTC. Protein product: CASSAERGGSGYTF.